The 30 T cell receptor beta chains below come from one sample, sequenced in a study of blood T cell repertoires in COVID-19. Only in-frame clones appear in the TCRdb table, and some are missing; sequencing was by immunoSEQ multiplex PCR. Of more than 300,000 clones listed, more than 70% are singletons. The sample consisted of PBMCs or T cells enriched from blood (not recorded which). These receptors were obtained from a man aged 35-49 years in a cohort exposed to, infected with or recovered from COVID-19 (not recorded which).

This clone was found once. This sequence joins TRBV28 and TRBJ2-7, with 7 bases identical to TRBD2. The length of the CDR3 is 18 residues. CDR1 is MDHEN and CDR2 is SYDVKM in the germline V gene. The V and J ends lost 5 bases and 3 bases, in that order; junction bases with no gene match: 19. CDR3 nucleotides: TGTGCCAGCAGTCCCTCCGAAGCCACCGGACTAGGGAGCTACGAGCAGTACTTC. It specifies CASSPSEATGLGSYEQYF. Looking up the rest from reference TRBV28 and TRBJ2-7 gives the full variable domain: DVKVTQSSRYLVKRTGEKVFLECVQDMDHENMFWYRQDPGLGLRLIYFSYDVKMKEKGDIPEGYSVSREKKERFSLILESASTNQTSMYLCASSPSEATGLGSYEQYFGPGTRLTVT.

As to this clone: The sample carries other DNA sequences with the same CDR3. The chain is built from TRBV28 and TRBJ2-1, with 7 bases identical to TRBD1. Germline V gene lookup returns CDR1 MDHEN and CDR2 SYDVKM. CDR3 length: 11 amino acids. V lost 6 bases and J lost 9; bases outside the gene matches: 2. The chain's CDR3 is CASSYRGEQFF. The DNA of the CDR3 is TGTGCCAGCAGCTACAGGGGTGAGCAGTTCTTC.

V is TRBV6-1 and J is TRBJ1-2; TRBD1 might be the D (6 bases). V shed 3 bases and J shed 3 bases, with 14 bases lying between them. This CDR3 has 15 residues. Germline CDR1 reads MNHNS; CDR2 reads SASEGT. CDR3: CASSDESGGYYGYTF. The CDR3 coding sequence is TGTGCCAGCAGTGATGAGTCTGGGGGCTACTATGGCTACACCTTC.

The V gene is TRBV5-1, the J gene TRBJ1-1; no reliable D call. The CDR3 is 13 amino acids. Germline loops: CDR1 SGHRS, CDR2 YFSETQ. The germline V and J ends were trimmed by 0 bases and 7 bases, with 10 bases remaining between them. CDR3 sequence reads: CASSLGFRLEAFF. The CDR3 DNA follows: TGCGCCAGCAGCTTGGGGTTCAGACTTGAAGCTTTCTTT.

The chain couples TRBV6-5 to TRBJ1-3, with D perhaps matching TRBD1 (6 bases). There are 14 residues in the CDR3. Germline values: CDR1 MNHEY, CDR2 SVGAGI. With 9 bases removed from V and 4 bases from J, the gap between germline ends came to 16 bases. CDR3 protein: CASDRGAQGNTIYF. CDR3 sequence (DNA): TGTGCCAGTGACCGGGGGGCGCAGGGAAACACCATATATTTT.

V gene TRBV29-1 combines with J gene TRBJ1-2, with TRBD1 matching 7 bases. The CDR3 is 13 amino acids. Germline V lookup: CDR1 SQVTM, CDR2 ANQGSEA. J lost 6 bases, V lost 3 bases, and 7 bases had no gene match. Here the CDR3 reads CSVDNRGENGYTF. As DNA, the CDR3 is TGCAGCGTTGACAACAGGGGCGAAAATGGCTACACCTTC.

V and J are TRBV30 and TRBJ1-5; maybe TRBD1 (6 bases). CDR1 is GTSNPN and CDR2 is SVGIG in the germline V gene (reference sequence). CDR3 length: 11 amino acids. V shed 8 bases and J shed 7 bases, with 12 bases lying between them. CDR3 coding DNA: TGTGCCATAGGGGGTCGCCAGCCCCAGCATTTT. It yields the protein CAIGGRQPQHF.

This clone was detected only once. The rearrangement links TRBV18 to TRBJ2-5, with TRBD2 matching over 7 bases. Germline assignment: CDR1 KGHSH and CDR2 LQKENI. This CDR3 is 13 amino acids long. With 3 bases clipped from V and 6 bases from J, the junction kept 4 bases outside the gene matches. In nucleotides, the CDR3 is TGTGCCAGCTCACCCGGACTAGATAAGACCCAGTACTTC. Translating it yields CASSPGLDKTQYF.

V gene TRBV27 combines with J gene TRBJ2-7; 9 bases match TRBD1. CDR1 and CDR2 (germline): MNHEY, SMNVEV (reference sequence). V gave up 5 bases and J gave up 2 bases; unmatched junction bases: 4. The length of the CDR3 is 14 residues. This chain's CDR3 is CASSPGQGPYEQYF. The CDR3 nucleotides read TGTGCCAGCAGTCCCGGACAGGGGCCCTACGAGCAGTACTTC.

This chain links TRBV4-2 with TRBJ2-3; 9 bases match TRBD2. Germline CDR1 LGHNA, CDR2 YNFKEQ. The CDR3 consists of 17 residues. V was clipped by 0 bases and J by 1 base; unmatched bases: 5. CDR3 protein: CASSQDPSGRRTDTQYF. CDR3 DNA: TGTGCCAGCAGCCAAGATCCGAGCGGGAGGCGCACAGATACGCAGTATTTT.

This sequence joins TRBV5-1 and TRBJ2-7; maybe TRBD1 (6 bases). Trimming took 4 bases from V and 3 from J, leaving 20 bases between them. The CDR3 has 16 residues. CDR1 is SGHRS and CDR2 is YFSETQ in the germline V gene. The DNA of the CDR3 is TGCGCCAGCAGCATATTTTCAACGGGACATAACTACGAGCAGTACTTC. Protein product: CASSIFSTGHNYEQYF.

The CDR3 nucleotides read TGTGCCAGCAGCAAAGCGACAGGGAACACCGGGGAGCTGTTTTTT. It yields the protein CASSKATGNTGELFF. The V and J genes are TRBV3-1 (or the pseudogene TRBV3-2) and TRBJ2-2, with D possibly matching TRBD1 (6 bases). The CDR3 totals 15 residues. Germline assignment: CDR1 LGHDT and CDR2 YNNKEL (reference sequence). Trimming left V 5 bases short and J 1 base short, with 11 bases between.

With regard to this clone: Other DNA sequences in the same sample also yield this CDR3. The gene calls are TRBV5-4 and TRBJ1-1, with unresolved D. V lost 0 bases and J 1 base, leaving 7 bases between the germline ends. CDR1 SGHNT and CDR2 YYREEE come from the germline V gene (reference sequence). The CDR3 has 14 residues. The CDR3 region is CASSLDAGNTEAFF. The CDR3 bases are TGTGCCAGCAGCTTGGATGCGGGGAACACTGAAGCTTTCTTT.

The genes are TRBV30 and TRBJ2-5; 10 bases fit TRBD2. This CDR3 contains 14 residues. The V segment lost 2 bases and the J segment 4 bases; nucleotides outside the gene matches: 4. Germline CDR1 reads GTSNPN; CDR2 reads SVGIG (reference sequence). The chain's CDR3 is CAWSWASGGETQYF. DNA for the CDR3: TGTGCCTGGAGTTGGGCTAGCGGGGGAGAGACCCAGTACTTC.

This sequence joins TRBV6-5 and TRBJ1-6, with no clear D. The ends were cut back, 6 bases at V and 5 bases at J, with 11 bases in the middle. CDR3 size: 14 residues. CDR1 MNHEY and CDR2 SVGAGI come from the germline V gene. In DNA, the CDR3 is TGTGCCAGCAGGAGCGGAGGCAATAATTCACCCCTCCACTTT. Translation: CASRSGGNNSPLHF.

The V gene is TRBV2, the J gene TRBJ2-7, with a tentative D call TRBD2 (7 bases). The CDR3 runs to 14 residues. Looked up from germline, CDR1 is SNHLY and CDR2 is FYNNEI. Trimming took off 3 bases at V and 2 bases at J, with 11 bases between the two ends. The CDR3 sequence is CASSEGGGTYEQYF. Here the CDR3 DNA reads TGTGCCAGCAGTGAGGGAGGGGGGACCTACGAGCAGTACTTC.

The V and J genes are TRBV12-3 or TRBV12-4 and TRBJ1-3; D call uncertain. The CDR3 is made up of 13 amino acids. Trimming removed 2 bases from V and 4 bases from J, with 6 bases in between. The CDR3 loop reads CASSLSGGNTIYF. The CDR3 DNA reads TGTGCCAGCAGTTTATCCGGGGGAAACACCATATATTTT.

The V gene is TRBV10-3, the J gene TRBJ2-1; 8 bases map to TRBD2. Germline CDR1 is ENHRY and CDR2 is SYGVKD. V dropped 3 bases and J dropped 0; count of bases not matched to a gene: 16. The CDR3 loop spans 20 amino acids. The DNA for the CDR3 is TGTGCCATCAGTGAATCGACCCGTCTTCTAGCGGGCAGCTCCTACAATGAGCAGTTCTTC. Amino acids: CAISESTRLLAGSSYNEQFF.

The CDR3 DNA reads TGTGCCAGTGGCCGGGACTACAGCTACGAGCAGTACTTC. It translates to CASGRDYSYEQYF. V gene TRBV4-2 combines with J gene TRBJ2-7, with 7 bases aligning to TRBD2. Germline CDR1 reads LGHNA; CDR2 reads YNFKEQ. This CDR3 contains 13 residues. Germline trimming cut 9 bases from V and 3 bases from J; bases unmatched to any gene: 8.

Here the CDR3 DNA reads TGTGCCAGCAGCTTGGCCGGACTTACGACCGGGGAGCTGTTTTTT. Amino acids: CASSLAGLTTGELFF. The chain is built from TRBV5-4 and TRBJ2-2; the D gene is possibly TRBD2 (5 bases). V lost 0 bases and J lost 5, with 11 bases in between. The CDR3 runs to 15 residues. The germline V gene has CDR1 SGHNT and CDR2 YYREEE (reference sequence).

This rearrangement joins TRBV7-2 to TRBJ1-5; D ambiguous. V lost 1 base to trimming and J lost 4 bases, with 11 bases between them. The CDR3 length is 15 residues. Germline V gene data show CDR1 as SGHTA and CDR2 as FQGNSA. CDR3 sequence reads: CASSLDATWNQPQHF. Written as DNA, the CDR3 is TGTGCCAGCAGCTTAGACGCCACTTGGAATCAGCCCCAGCATTTT.

V is TRBV5-6 and J is TRBJ1-2; 7 bases are a match to TRBD1. This CDR3 contains 16 residues. Germline values: CDR1 SGHDT, CDR2 YYEEEE. With V trimmed by 2 bases and J by 4 bases, 11 bases remained unmatched. Written as DNA, the CDR3 is TGTGCCAGCAGCTTTGCGGATGACAGGGATAGCTATGGCTACACCTTC. It translates to CASSFADDRDSYGYTF. Full variable domain (remainder filled in from reference TRBV5-6 and TRBJ1-2): DAGVTQSPTHLIKTRGQQVTLRCSPKSGHDTVSWYQQALGQGPQFIFQYYEEEERQRGNFPDRFSGHQFPNYSSELNVNALLLGDSALYLCASSFADDRDSYGYTFGSGTRLTVV.

The rearrangement joins TRBV18 to TRBJ1-5; no definite D call. Germline-derived CDR1 and CDR2 are KGHSH and LQKENI. CDR3 size: 15 residues. V shed 6 bases and J shed 7 bases, with 19 bases lying between them. In DNA, the CDR3 is TGTGCCAGCTCCCCCGGACTGGCAAACCTCCAGCCCCAGCATTTT. This gives the protein CASSPGLANLQPQHF.

This clone was found many times. V and J are TRBV24-1 and TRBJ1-1; 7 bases fit TRBD1. CDR3 size: 17 residues. The V gene end was trimmed by 7 bases and the J gene end by 3 bases; junction bases not matched to a gene: 16. CDR1 KGHDR and CDR2 SFDVKD come from the germline V gene. The CDR3 DNA reads as TGTGCCACCAGGCAAAGAAAAGGACAGGTTAGGGACACTGAAGCTTTCTTT. Translated: CATRQRKGQVRDTEAFF.

The chain combines TRBV30 with TRBJ1-6, with TRBD1 identical over 7 bases. The CDR3 totals 14 residues. Trimming at V came to 3 bases and at J to 5 bases, leaving 4 bases not matched to a gene. Germline loops: CDR1 GTSNPN, CDR2 SVGIG (reference sequence). The CDR3 DNA reads TGTGCCTGGAGCGCCGGGACAGATAATTCACCCCTCCACTTT. Amino acid sequence: CAWSAGTDNSPLHF.

The chain joins TRBV24-1 to TRBJ2-3; no reliable D call. V shed 5 bases and J shed 7 bases, with 12 bases lying between them. The germline V gene encodes CDR1 KGHDR and CDR2 SFDVKD. The CDR3 runs 13 residues. Here the CDR3 reads CATSGPPSYTQYF. As DNA, the CDR3 is TGTGCCACCAGTGGCCCTCCCAGTTATACGCAGTATTTT.

This clone was seen just once. The rearrangement uses TRBV5-6 and TRBJ2-1; no definite D call. Germline V gives CDR1 SGHDT, CDR2 YYEEEE. Between the trimmed V and J ends, which lost 4 bases and 0 bases, there was a span of 14 bases. The CDR3 contains 16 residues. The CDR3 DNA reads as TGTGCCAGCAGCCTGATGGCGGTTAGCTCCTACAATGAGCAGTTCTTC. This codes for CASSLMAVSSYNEQFF.

J is TRBJ1-1 and V is TRBV5-1; no reliable D call. Germline V gene sequence: CDR1 SGHRS, CDR2 YFSETQ. Trimming removed 4 bases from V and 3 bases from J, with 16 bases in between. CDR3 length: 15 amino acids. DNA for the CDR3: TGCGCCAGCAGCCGGGAACCAGGTTCACACACTGAAGCTTTCTTT. It encodes CASSREPGSHTEAFF.

The chain has TRBV28 and TRBJ1-4, with 7 bases lining up with TRBD1. Germline values: CDR1 MDHEN, CDR2 SYDVKM. The ends lost 4 bases at V and 1 base at J; junction bases unmatched: 6. The CDR3 has 16 residues. The CDR3: CASSSPRGKTNEKLFF. In DNA form, the CDR3 reads TGTGCCAGCAGTTCGCCCAGGGGGAAAACTAATGAAAAACTGTTTTTT.

The rearrangement uses TRBV7-2 and TRBJ2-1, with 7 bases aligning to TRBD2. The CDR3 has 14 amino acids. Per the germline V gene, CDR1 is SGHTA and CDR2 is FQGNSA. Trimming took 5 bases from V and 7 from J; bases not matched to a gene: 8. The CDR3 DNA reads as TGTGCCAGCAGCCCGCGGGAGTACGAAAATGAGCAGTTCTTC. Translated: CASSPREYENEQFF.